This TCR beta chain is drawn from a study of PD-1 blockade in classical Hodgkin lymphoma. Overall study findings and caveats: Reasons behind the repertoire differences stay unclear, perhaps disease activity or earlier therapy. CD4+ TCR diversity, unlike CD8+, climbed significantly by C4D1.

Concerning this clone itself: Antigen specificity is unknown.

All the patients suffered relapse after autologous stem cell transplantation, and brentuximab vedotin exposure differed. CD4+ T cells were purified from thawed PBMCs by magnetic negative selection. Assay: immunoSEQ multiplex PCR; the TCRdb copy retains only in-frame clones and omits some. Here the sample spans about 31,000 clones, 85% being singletons. The specimen comprised CD4+ T cells from blood, sampled at baseline. This TCR was recovered from a human donor with classical Hodgkin lymphoma.

The CDR3 DNA reads TGTGCCTGGACCCCCGGCAGGTTGCAAGTCCTCCACTTT. Protein product: CAWTPGRLQVLHF. The J gene is TRBJ1-6, the V gene TRBV30; unclear D gene. Germline assignment: CDR1 GTSNPN and CDR2 SVGIG (reference sequence). Trimming left V 4 bases short and J 15 bases short, with 19 bases between. This CDR3 spans 13 amino acids.